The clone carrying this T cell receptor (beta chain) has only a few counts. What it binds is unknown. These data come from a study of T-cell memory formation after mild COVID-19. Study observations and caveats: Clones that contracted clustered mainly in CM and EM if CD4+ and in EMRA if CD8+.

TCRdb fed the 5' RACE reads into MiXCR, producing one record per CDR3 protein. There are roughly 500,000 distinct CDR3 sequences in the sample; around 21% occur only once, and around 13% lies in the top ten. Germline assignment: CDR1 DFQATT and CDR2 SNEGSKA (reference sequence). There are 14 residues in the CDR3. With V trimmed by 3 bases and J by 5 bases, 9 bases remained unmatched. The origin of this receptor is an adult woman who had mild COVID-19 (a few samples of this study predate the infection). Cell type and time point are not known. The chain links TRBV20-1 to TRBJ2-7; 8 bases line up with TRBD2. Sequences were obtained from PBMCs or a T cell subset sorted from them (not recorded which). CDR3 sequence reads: CSASSLAGQDEQYF. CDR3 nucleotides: TGCAGTGCTAGTTCCCTAGCGGGTCAGGACGAGCAGTACTTC.